A single sample gave rise to the 6 T cell receptor beta chains below, sequenced in a study of blood T cells in healthy people across ages. A second PCR of about 6 to 11 cycles used a sample-barcoded 5' primer and a J-beta primer mix. TCRdb called the 5' RACE reads again in MiXCR, with one record for every CDR3 protein. The sample comprises hundreds of thousands of distinct CDR3 sequences, under 40% of which are singletons, and 10% to 15% rests with the top ten. Sequenced input: blood. The receptors were sampled from a man younger than 30 in good health.

The genes are TRBV7-2 and TRBJ1-1; tentatively, D is TRBD1 (5 bases). The CDR3 totals 14 residues. From germline, CDR1 is SGHTA and CDR2 FQGNSA. Trimming took 6 bases from V and 0 from J, leaving 11 bases between them. CDR3 in DNA: TGTGCCAGCAGTCCTGGACATATGAACACTGAAGCTTTCTTT. Translating it yields CASSPGHMNTEAFF. Combining the CDR3 with reference TRBV7-2 and TRBJ1-1 gives the whole variable domain GAGVSQSPSNKVTEKGKDVELRCDPISGHTALYWYRQSLGQGLEFLIYFQGNSAPDKSGLPSDRFSAERTGGSVSTLTIQRTQQEDSAVYLCASSPGHMNTEAFFGQGTRLTVV.

The genes are TRBV4-3 and TRBJ2-1; the D call may be TRBD1 or TRBD2 (5 bases each). V dropped 0 bases and J dropped 6 bases, with 24 bases sitting between them. The CDR3 is 19 residues long. The germline V gene has CDR1 LGHNA and CDR2 YSLEER. The CDR3 DNA follows: TGCGCCAGCAGCCAAGATACTCCCCTGGAGGTTCAGGGTCCCAATGAGCAGTTCTTC. Translated, it gives CASSQDTPLEVQGPNEQFF.

This clonotype occurred a few times. J is TRBJ2-1 and V is TRBV5-6, with D perhaps matching TRBD1 (6 bases). Trimming took off 0 bases at V and 5 bases at J, with 12 bases between the two ends. The length of the CDR3 is 15 residues. Germline-derived CDR1 and CDR2 are SGHDT and YYEEEE. CDR3 sequence: CASSLAGQPHNEQFF. CDR3 in DNA: TGTGCCAGCAGCTTGGCCGGACAGCCCCACAATGAGCAGTTCTTC.

This chain connects TRBV12-3 or TRBV12-4 to TRBJ1-5; maybe TRBD1 (6 bases). The CDR3 runs to 15 residues. V was cut by 1 base and J by 1 base, with 8 bases left in between. The CDR3 here is CASSLEGGSNQPQHF. The DNA of the CDR3 is TGTGCCAGCAGTTTAGAGGGGGGGAGCAATCAGCCCCAGCATTTT.

Turning to this clonotype: This may be a read error, as it is one base from a much larger clone. J is TRBJ2-5 and V is TRBV20-1; no definite D call. The CDR3 length is 15 residues. Trimming cost V 3 bases and J 7 bases, with 21 bases left between them. Germline V gene sequence: CDR1 DFQATT, CDR2 SNEGSKA (reference sequence). The CDR3 region is CSASPAARHETTQYF. CDR3 nucleotides: TGCAGTGCTAGCCCTGCGGCAAGGCACGAGACGACCCAGTACTTC.

The chain has TRBV6-5 and TRBJ1-3, with D uncertain. The CDR3 has 12 amino acids. The germline V gene encodes CDR1 MNHEY and CDR2 SVGAGI. V shed 5 bases and J shed 5 bases, with 7 bases lying between them. The CDR3, as DNA: TGTGCCAGCAGTGCCACGAGAAACACCATATATTTT. Translating it yields CASSATRNTIYF.